This entry features one T cell receptor beta chain sequence. Its binding antigen is unknown. Per-base qualities were not stored, and no clone one base away is much larger. This entry belongs to a study of OX40 agonist ivuxolimab in advanced cancers. With respect to the entire study: The costimulatory receptor OX40 (CD134) was targeted by ivuxolimab, a fully human IgG2 agonistic monoclonal antibody. Intravenous ivuxolimab was administered to patients every 2 weeks at six dose levels: 0.01, 0.1, 0.3, 1.5, 3 and 10 mg/kg. Of the approximately 50 dose-escalation patients, hepatocellular carcinoma was present in around 20, melanoma in some 15, renal cell carcinoma in 9 and head and neck cancer in 9. A male proportion of 82.7% and a mean age of about 60 years, ranging from roughly 23 to 85, were recorded for the dose-escalation cohort. Prior anti-PD-1, anti-PD-L1 or anti-CTLA-4 therapy was permitted, and 40% of dose-escalation patients had received checkpoint inhibitors. Partial responses were achieved by three dose-escalation patients, of whom one had hepatocellular carcinoma and two had cutaneous melanoma. The purpose of peripheral TCRbeta sequencing was to test whether ivuxolimab changed TCR sequence diversity and led to clonal T-cell expansion. The paper covers the monotherapy dose-escalation part of the phase I ivuxolimab trial, which included N of about 50 patients.

Patients with autoimmune disease history or receiving systemic immunosuppression were excluded from the trial. Peripheral blood for TCR sequencing was drawn from every dose cohort at baseline, at cycle 4 day 1 and at cycle 7 day 1. Samples came from an open-label, multicenter, first-in-human phase I dose-escalation trial of ivuxolimab. Adults with locally advanced or metastatic head and neck squamous cell, hepatocellular, melanoma or renal cell carcinoma were enrolled in the trial. Before TCR sequencing, CD4+ T cells and CD8+ T cells were sorted from peripheral blood as separate populations. Here is what the overall study found, with its caveats: The antigen specificity of the peripheral T cells that underwent clonal expansion was not determined. On average, CD8+ T cells showed more expanded clones than CD4+ T cells after ivuxolimab. At doses from 0.1 to 3.0 mg/kg, clonal expansion was seen in both CD4+ and CD8+ blood T cells between baseline and week 6. Low levels of normalized T-cell clonal expansion were also seen in some patients who did not respond. Partial responders in the 0.1-3.0 mg/kg groups had among the lowest normalized peripheral clonal expansion, especially among CD8+ T cells.

In the germline V gene, CDR1 corresponds to SGDLS and CDR2 to YYNGEE. The CDR3 numbers 15 residues from cysteine through phenylalanine. Just CDR3 DNA is preserved here, 45 bases in frame from base 1. Trimming takes 3 bases off V and 0 bases off J; junction bases not matched to a gene: 5. For sequencing of the TCRbeta CDR3 region, genomic DNA was extracted from the sorted cells. The immunoSEQ Assay was used to sequence the TCRbeta CDR3 regions. This is the immuneACCESS table as TCRdb keeps it, with only in-frame sequences that have V and J called. A part of the clones is gone; compared with another copy, unresolved V genes explain less than half, and the rest is unexplained. The sample has around 70,000 clones on record, around 80% of them singletons. The ten most abundant clones make up roughly 1.1% of the sample.

The rearranged chain carries TRBV9 and TRBJ2-7; TRBD2 fits 8 bases in the junction. The sequence came from an adult with an advanced solid tumor such as melanoma, head and neck, liver or kidney cancer. The source was CD4+ or CD8+ T cells sorted from blood, collected in a trial of the OX40 agonist ivuxolimab. In nucleotides, the sequence is TGTGCCAGCAGCGGACAAGCGGGGGCCTCCTACGAGCAGTACTTC. It translates as CASSGQAGASYEQYF.